One sample yielded the 18 T cell receptor beta chains listed below, sequenced in a study of control samples from healthy donors and cancer patients. This table comes from immunoSEQ multiplex PCR, and its TCRdb copy is limited to in-frame clones, with some not included. This sample carries about 160,000 clones, 93% of them seen once, and the ten largest clones take almost 6%. Sequenced material: blood. These receptors all stem from a man younger than 30 in good health.

The V call is TRBV6-2 or TRBV6-3, the J call TRBJ1-1, with D hard to call. CDR3 length: 14 amino acids. Trimming stripped 4 bases from V and 1 base from J, with 10 bases between. Germline V lookup: CDR1 MNHEY, CDR2 SVGEGT. The CDR3 DNA reads as TGTGCCAGCAGTTTGAGGCTAGAGAACACTGAAGCTTTCTTT. This encodes CASSLRLENTEAFF.

This rearrangement joins TRBV9 to TRBJ2-1, with TRBD2 as a possible D gene (6 bases). The germline CDR1 and CDR2 sequences are SGDLS and YYNGEE. This CDR3 is built from 18 residues. The V end was cut by 3 bases, the J end by 2 bases, with 21 bases between. The CDR3 region has the DNA TGTGCCAGCAGCGCCCCGGAGGGCCGAATCCCAACCTACAATGAGCAGTTCTTC. This sequence encodes CASSAPEGRIPTYNEQFF.

The chain has TRBV21-1 and TRBJ2-7; the table assigns TRBD2, which was not confirmed against the DNA. TRBV21-1 is listed as a pseudogene. The CDR3 extends over 15 amino acids. CDR3 coding DNA: TGTGCCAGCGGCCTGTGGGGGGGCCTTTTGAACGAGCAGTACTTC. The encoded protein is CASGLWGGLLNEQYF.

This chain connects TRBV4-1 to TRBJ1-1; D is unresolved. The ends were cut back, 1 base at V and 6 bases at J, with 9 bases in the middle. The CDR3 is 13 residues long. The germline CDR1 and CDR2 sequences are MGHRA and YSYEKL. DNA for the CDR3: TGCGCCAGCAGCCAAGGGACCGTAGCTGAAGCTTTCTTT. As protein: CASSQGTVAEAFF.

J is TRBJ2-6 and V is TRBV27, with D hard to call. The germline V and J ends were trimmed by 7 bases and 1 base, with 5 bases remaining between them. Germline V gene sequence: CDR1 MNHEY, CDR2 SMNVEV (reference sequence). The CDR3 is made up of 13 amino acids. The CDR3 sequence: CASIGSGANVLTF. CDR3 coding DNA: TGTGCCAGCATTGGATCTGGGGCCAACGTCCTGACTTTC. The full variable domain, in which reference TRBV27 and TRBJ2-6 provide the parts outside the CDR3, is EAQVTQNPRYLITVTGKKLTVTCSQNMNHEYMSWYRQDPGLGLRQIYYSMNVEVTDKGDVPEGYKVSRKEKRNFPLILESPSPNQTSLYFCASIGSGANVLTFGAGSRLTVL.

This chain joins TRBV7-8 and TRBJ2-1; 12 nucleotides agree with TRBD1. The CDR3 totals 15 residues. V trimming: 5 bases; J trimming: 8 bases; junction bases outside the gene matches: 7. Germline CDR1 and CDR2: SGHVS and FQNEAQ. The CDR3 DNA reads TGTGCCAGCAGCCTCCGGGACAGGGGGCTCTATGAGCAGTTCTTC. It yields the protein CASSLRDRGLYEQFF.

This clone occurred once. The chain links TRBV5-4 to TRBJ1-1; tentative D call: TRBD1 (6 bases). The CDR3 covers 13 residues. Trimming left V 4 bases short and J 2 bases short, with 9 bases between. Per the germline V gene, CDR1 is SGHNT and CDR2 is YYREEE (reference sequence). CDR3 DNA sequence: TGTGCCAGCAGCCGACAGGCTAACACTGAAGCTTTCTTT. This encodes CASSRQANTEAFF.

This chain uses TRBV25-1 with TRBJ1-3, with D possibly TRBD1 on 6 matching bases. The CDR3 has 17 amino acids. Germline lookup yields CDR1 MGHDK and CDR2 SYGVNS. The V end lost 4 bases, the J end lost 1 base, and 17 bases lay between the germline ends. The CDR3 nucleotides are TGTGCCAGCAGTGGTTGGGGGGGCATAGGGTCTGGAAACACCATATATTTT. Translation: CASSGWGGIGSGNTIYF.

The chain couples TRBV7-8 to TRBJ1-5; possible D gene TRBD1, 6 bases. This CDR3 is built from 15 residues. Germline V lookup: CDR1 SGHVS, CDR2 FQNEAQ. Trimming removed 5 bases from V and 6 bases from J, with 17 bases in between. This chain's CDR3 is CASSPTPGAGQPQHF. The CDR3 nucleotides are TGTGCCAGCAGCCCTACCCCGGGGGCTGGTCAGCCCCAGCATTTT.

The rearrangement links TRBV5-6 to TRBJ2-1, with D possibly called TRBD1 or TRBD2 (5 bases each). The germline V gene has CDR1 SGHDT and CDR2 YYEEEE. The CDR3 totals 13 residues. V dropped 4 bases and J dropped 10 bases, with 15 bases sitting between them. The DNA of the CDR3 is TGTGCCAGCAGCGGCGTCGGGACGGTGGAGCAGTTCTTC. Translation gives CASSGVGTVEQFF.

The rearrangement links TRBV2 to TRBJ2-6; the match to TRBD1 covers 7 bases. Germline CDR1 reads SNHLY; CDR2 reads FYNNEI. With 4 bases clipped from V and 2 bases from J, the junction kept 2 bases outside the gene matches. The CDR3 consists of 15 residues. In nucleotides, the CDR3 is TGTGCCAGCAGTGGACAGGGCACTGGGGCCAACGTCCTGACTTTC. Protein product: CASSGQGTGANVLTF.

The chain combines TRBV6-5 with TRBJ1-5, with 8 bases aligning to TRBD1. CDR1 and CDR2 from the germline V gene are MNHEY and SVGAGI. This CDR3 has 15 residues. V lost 7 bases to trimming and J lost 2 bases; unmatched junction nucleotides: 7. The CDR3 coding sequence is TGTGCCAGCATTACAGACAGGGGAGGCAATCAGCCCCAGCATTTT. Its protein product is CASITDRGGNQPQHF.

The V gene is TRBV30, the J gene TRBJ2-7, with a weak D call TRBD2 (5 bases). V shed 2 bases and J shed 0 bases, with 8 bases lying between them. CDR3 length: 13 residues. CDR1 is GTSNPN, CDR2 SVGIG, per germline (reference sequence). In DNA form, the CDR3 reads TGTGCCTGGAGTTTGGGGAGCTCCTACGAGCAGTACTTC. It translates to CAWSLGSSYEQYF.

V gene TRBV6-2 or TRBV6-3 combines with J gene TRBJ1-2; 10 nucleotides line up with TRBD1. The germline V gene has CDR1 MNHEY and CDR2 SVGEGT. V lost 5 bases, J lost 5 bases, and 8 bases stayed unmatched. The CDR3 is 15 amino acids. CDR3 residues: CASSPETGGWYGYTF. CDR3 bases: TGTGCCAGCAGTCCGGAGACAGGGGGCTGGTATGGCTACACCTTC.

DNA of the CDR3: TGTGCCAGCAGCGTCCAGCGGGGGGGCGGTTGGAATGAGCAGTTCTTC. Its translation is CASSVQRGGGWNEQFF. J is TRBJ2-1 and V is TRBV3-1 (or the pseudogene TRBV3-2); 10 bases align to TRBD2. Germline CDR1 LGHDT, CDR2 YNNKEL (reference sequence). This CDR3 has 16 residues. V dropped 5 bases and J dropped 7; count of bases not matched to a gene: 11.

The chain carries TRBV6-2 or TRBV6-3 and TRBJ1-1; perhaps TRBD1 as D (6 bases). Trimming cost V 6 bases and J 0 bases, with 14 bases left between them. The CDR3 loop spans 15 amino acids. Germline V gene sequence: CDR1 MNHEY, CDR2 SVGEGT. In DNA form, the CDR3 reads TGTGCCAGCAGCCTACGACAGGAGGTGAACACTGAAGCTTTCTTT. Amino acid sequence: CASSLRQEVNTEAFF.

The V and J genes are TRBV5-1 and TRBJ1-6; D not resolved. Germline CDR1 is SGHRS and CDR2 is YFSETQ. V was pared by 4 bases and J by 9 bases, with 17 bases between. The CDR3 extends over 15 amino acids. The CDR3 region has the DNA TGCGCCAGCAGCCCGGACCCTTTAGGTGGTTCACCCCTCCACTTT. Translated, it gives CASSPDPLGGSPLHF.

V gene TRBV24-1 combines with J gene TRBJ2-1, with D perhaps matching TRBD2 (5 bases). The CDR3 spans 12 residues. Germline CDR1 KGHDR, CDR2 SFDVKD. V gave up 2 bases and J gave up 7 bases, with 5 bases separating them. The CDR3, as DNA: TGTGCCACCAGTGATTGGGAGAATGAGCAGTTCTTC. Protein product: CATSDWENEQFF.